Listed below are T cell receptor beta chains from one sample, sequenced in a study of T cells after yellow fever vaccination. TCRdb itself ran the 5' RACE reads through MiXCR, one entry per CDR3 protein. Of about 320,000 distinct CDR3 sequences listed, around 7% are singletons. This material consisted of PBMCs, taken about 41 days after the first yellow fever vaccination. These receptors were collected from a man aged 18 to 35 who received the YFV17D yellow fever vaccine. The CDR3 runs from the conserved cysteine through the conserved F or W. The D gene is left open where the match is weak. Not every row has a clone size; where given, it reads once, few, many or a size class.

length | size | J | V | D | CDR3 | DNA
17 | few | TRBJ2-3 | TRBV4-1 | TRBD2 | CASSQEGSGGVTDTQYF | TGCGCCAGCAGCCAAGAAGGCAGCGGGGGGGTCACAGATACGCAGTATTTT
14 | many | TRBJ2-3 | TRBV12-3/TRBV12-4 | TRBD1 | CASMAGGVGDTQYF | TGTGCCAGCATGGCAGGGGGCGTAGGAGATACGCAGTATTTT
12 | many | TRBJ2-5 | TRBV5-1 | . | CASSRTQETQYF | TGCGCCAGCAGCCGGACACAAGAGACCCAGTACTTC
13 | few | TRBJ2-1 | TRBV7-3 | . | CASRGGAGVEQFF | TGTGCCAGCCGCGGGGGCGCGGGTGTTGAGCAGTTCTTC
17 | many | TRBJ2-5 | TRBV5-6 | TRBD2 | CASSLPPGLGHQETQYF | TGTGCCAGCAGCTTGCCACCGGGACTAGGTCACCAAGAGACCCAGTACTTC
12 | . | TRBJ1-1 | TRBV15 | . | CATSRADTEAFF | TGTGCCACCAGCAGAGCAGACACTGAAGCTTTCTTT
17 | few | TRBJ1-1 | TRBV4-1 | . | CASSQFPPSATRVEAFF | TGCGCCAGCAGCCAATTCCCCCCGTCAGCGACGAGAGTTGAAGCTTTCTTT
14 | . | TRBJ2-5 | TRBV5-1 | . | CASSRTAIQETQYF | TGCGCCAGCAGCAGGACGGCGATCCAAGAGACCCAGTACTTC
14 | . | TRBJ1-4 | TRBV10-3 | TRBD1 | CAISGDREFEKLFF | TGTGCCATCAGTGGGGACAGGGAATTTGAAAAACTGTTTTTT
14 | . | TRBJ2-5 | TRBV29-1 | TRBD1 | CSVDPPGGGETQYF | TGCAGCGTTGACCCTCCAGGGGGCGGAGAGACCCAGTACTTC
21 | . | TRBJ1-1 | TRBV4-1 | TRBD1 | CASSQVRSYPPGTGDDTEAFF | TGCGCCAGCAGCCAAGTTCGATCGTACCCCCCCGGGACAGGGGATGACACTGAAGCTTTCTTT
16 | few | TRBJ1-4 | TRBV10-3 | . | CAISESLAGLNEKLFF | TGTGCCATCAGTGAGTCGTTGGCAGGGCTTAATGAAAAACTGTTTTTT
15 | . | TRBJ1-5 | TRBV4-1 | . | CASSQELARGQPQHF | TGCGCCAGCAGCCAAGAGCTGGCGAGGGGTCAGCCCCAGCATTTT